One sample yielded the 5 T cell receptor beta chains listed below, sequenced in a study of shared clonotypes between healthy human individuals. Profiling relied on immunoSEQ multiplex PCR, and the TCRdb table lists in-frame clones only, not all of them. The table records about 1,900,000 clones, roughly 95% of them present only once. Naive CD8 cells comprised CD45RO-negative, CCR7-positively selected cells, excluding terminally differentiated effector memory CD45RA+ cells. Sequencing was performed on naive CD8+ T cells sorted from blood. All receptors come from a man between 18 and 29 years old in good health.

This rearrangement joins TRBV9 to TRBJ2-7; 8 bases are shared with TRBD2. Trimming at V came to 4 bases and at J to 2 bases, leaving 11 bases not matched to a gene. CDR3 length equals 16 residues. Germline assignment: CDR1 SGDLS and CDR2 YYNGEE. CDR3 protein: CASSLLSGSPTYEQYF. The CDR3 nucleotides read TGTGCCAGCAGCCTTCTGAGCGGGAGCCCCACCTACGAGCAGTACTTC.

The chain recombines TRBV2 with TRBJ1-4, with 10 bases lining up with TRBD1. The CDR3 contains 16 residues. Germline V gives CDR1 SNHLY, CDR2 FYNNEI. With V trimmed by 7 bases and J by 3 bases, 8 bases remained unmatched. The CDR3 sequence: CASTGDRGSPNEKLFF. CDR3 nucleotides: TGTGCCAGCACGGGGGACAGGGGATCCCCTAATGAAAAACTGTTTTTT.

The J gene is TRBJ2-1, the V gene TRBV28, with 8 bases matching TRBD2. Germline lookup yields CDR1 MDHEN and CDR2 SYDVKM. The CDR3 is 14 amino acids. The V gene end was trimmed by 5 bases and the J gene end by 3 bases; junction bases not matched to a gene: 3. The CDR3 DNA reads TGTGCCAGCAGTAGAACTAGCGGCTACAATGAGCAGTTCTTC. Translated, it gives CASSRTSGYNEQFF.

About this clone itself: Other DNA sequences of this sample code for an identical CDR3. This sequence joins TRBV6-1 and TRBJ2-7; no firm D call. CDR3 length: 13 amino acids. Trimming shortened V by 1 base and J by 0 bases, and 4 bases separated the two germline ends. Germline CDR1 and CDR2: MNHNS and SASEGT. In DNA form, the CDR3 reads TGTGCCAGCAGTGAAGGCATCTCCTACGAGCAGTACTTC. Translated, it gives CASSEGISYEQYF.

A remark on this clone: The junction departs from germline at one end; a sequencing error may be responsible. The chain carries TRBV7-7 and TRBJ2-1, with D unresolved. This CDR3 comprises 13 residues. Looked up from germline, CDR1 is SSHAT and CDR2 is FNYEAQ (reference sequence). CDR3: CASSSGFDNEQFF. The CDR3 DNA is TGTGCTAGCAGCTCCGGGTTCGACAATGAGCAGTTCTTC.